One and the same sample provided the 27 T cell receptor beta chains below, sequenced in a study of T cell responses to AZD1222 COVID-19 vaccine. Repertoires were generated with immunoSEQ multiplex PCR, while TCRdb's copy carries only in-frame clones and drops some. The sample has about 150,000 clones, around 90% seen once. Sequences were derived from peripheral blood, sampled on day 0 of AZD1222 vaccination. These receptors were collected from an adult in good health.

The chain links TRBV7-9 to TRBJ1-3; D not resolved. From germline, CDR1 is SEHNR and CDR2 FQNEAQ (reference sequence). The CDR3 has 14 amino acids. V lost 4 bases, J lost 4 bases, and 11 bases lay in between. This CDR3 reads CASSSTGSGNTIYF. The DNA for the CDR3 is TGTGCCAGCAGCTCGACGGGGTCCGGAAACACCATATATTTT.

J is TRBJ1-2 and V is TRBV5-6; perhaps TRBD1 as D (5 bases). Germline V gene lookup returns CDR1 SGHDT and CDR2 YYEEEE. V gave up 0 bases and J gave up 4 bases, with 13 bases separating them. The CDR3 length is 15 residues. The CDR3 coding sequence is TGTGCCAGCAGCTTGGCCAACCCGGGGCGCTATGGCTACACCTTC. Translating gives CASSLANPGRYGYTF.

V gene TRBV7-9 combines with J gene TRBJ1-2; D unclear. CDR3 length equals 13 residues. In germline, CDR1 is SEHNR, CDR2 FQNEAQ (reference sequence). V was trimmed by 5 bases and J by 8 bases, leaving 15 bases between them. The DNA of the CDR3 is TGTGCCAGCAGCAAGGCGGAGATGGGCGGCTACACCTTC. Its translation is CASSKAEMGGYTF. Variable domain in full (rest from reference TRBV7-9 and TRBJ1-2): DTGVSQNPRHKITKRGQNVTFRCDPISEHNRLYWYRQTLGQGPEFLTYFQNEAQLEKSRLLSDRFSAERPKGSFSTLEIQRTEQGDSAMYLCASSKAEMGGYTFGSGTRLTVV.

This chain joins TRBV3-1 (or the pseudogene TRBV3-2) and TRBJ1-1, with a tentative D call TRBD1 (5 bases). The CDR3 covers 15 residues. V lost 5 bases and J lost 1, with 14 bases in between. CDR1 and CDR2 (germline): LGHDT, YNNKEL (reference sequence). In DNA form, the CDR3 reads TGTGCCAGCAGCTCTTCGGACATGCCGAACACTGAAGCTTTCTTT. Translated, it gives CASSSSDMPNTEAFF.

The chain combines TRBV2 with TRBJ1-5; weak D call: TRBD1 (5 bases). V lost 7 bases, J lost 2 bases, and 21 bases lay in between. This CDR3 region has 17 residues. Germline V gene lookup returns CDR1 SNHLY and CDR2 FYNNEI. CDR3 amino acids: CASIEHSGTSGNQPQHF. The DNA of the CDR3 is TGTGCCAGCATCGAACACTCCGGGACTTCAGGCAATCAGCCCCAGCATTTT.

The chain recombines TRBV7-2 with TRBJ1-1; D is ambiguous. Per the germline V gene, CDR1 is SGHTA and CDR2 is FQGNSA. The CDR3 is made up of 11 amino acids. The ends were cut back, 5 bases at V and 6 bases at J, with 7 bases in the middle. The chain's CDR3 is CASSPQPEAFF. CDR3 coding DNA: TGTGCCAGCAGCCCCCAGCCTGAAGCTTTCTTT.

V is TRBV19 and J is TRBJ2-5, with no clear D. CDR1 is LNHDA, CDR2 SQIVND, per germline (reference sequence). This CDR3 region has 13 residues. Trimming removed 11 bases from V and 4 bases from J, with 17 bases in between. DNA of the CDR3: TGTGCCCGTGCTGGCTTAGAATTAGAGACCCAGTACTTC. Amino acids: CARAGLELETQYF.

This sequence joins TRBV20-1 and TRBJ2-4; D may be TRBD1 (5 bases). Germline CDR1 is DFQATT and CDR2 is SNEGSKA (reference sequence). This CDR3 has 11 residues. Between the trimmed V and J ends, which lost 8 bases and 8 bases, there was a span of 13 bases. The CDR3 coding sequence is TGCAGTTTTCCTCTAGGGGACATTCAGTACTTC. It translates to CSFPLGDIQYF.

The chain has TRBV11-2 and TRBJ1-1; D call uncertain. Germline CDR1 is SGHAT and CDR2 is FQNNGV. There are 15 residues in the CDR3. V was clipped by 4 bases and J by 0 bases, with 12 bases between them. This CDR3 is CASSSTGLMNTEAFF. CDR3 bases: TGTGCCAGCAGCTCTACCGGGCTCATGAACACTGAAGCTTTCTTT.

This chain connects TRBV7-8 to TRBJ1-5, with 7 positions matching TRBD1. In germline, CDR1 is SGHVS, CDR2 FQNEAQ. The CDR3 is 15 amino acids. Trimming removed 0 bases from V and 6 bases from J; junction bases left unmatched: 5. The DNA for the CDR3 is TGTGCCAGCAGCTTAGCCAGGGGGTACAGTCAGCCCCAGCATTTT. Translating it yields CASSLARGYSQPQHF.

The gene calls are TRBV6-5 and TRBJ2-7; possibly TRBD1 or TRBD2 for D (5 bases each). The CDR3 consists of 15 residues. Trimming cost V 5 bases and J 1 base, with 15 bases left between them. From germline, CDR1 is MNHEY and CDR2 SVGAGI. The CDR3 nucleotides are TGTGCCAGCAGTAGAACCGGGACGGTGTCCTACGAGCAGTACTTC. Its translation is CASSRTGTVSYEQYF.

V and J are TRBV19 and TRBJ2-7; D is tentatively TRBD1 or TRBD2 (5 bases each). From germline, CDR1 is LNHDA and CDR2 SQIVND (reference sequence). The CDR3 runs 16 residues. Trimming shortened V by 3 bases and J by 3 bases, and 18 bases separated the two germline ends. CDR3 nucleotide sequence: TGTGCCAGTAGTATCGGGACCCCGACGTCCTACTACGAGCAGTACTTC. Its translation is CASSIGTPTSYYEQYF. Combining the CDR3 with reference TRBV19 and TRBJ2-7 gives the whole variable domain DGGITQSPKYLFRKEGQNVTLSCEQNLNHDAMYWYRQDPGQGLRLIYYSQIVNDFQKGDIAEGYSVSREKKESFPLTVTSAQKNPTAFYLCASSIGTPTSYYEQYFGPGTRLTVT.

This clone showed up just once. The rearrangement uses TRBV15 and TRBJ2-7; the D call may be TRBD1 or TRBD2 (6 bases each). Per the germline V gene, CDR1 is LNHNV and CDR2 is YYDKDF (reference sequence). Trimming took off 3 bases at V and 2 bases at J, with 20 bases between the two ends. CDR3 length equals 17 residues. The CDR3 DNA reads TGTGCCACCAGCAGGGAACTCAGATCAGGGGAGGCCTACGAGCAGTACTTC. Translating gives CATSRELRSGEAYEQYF.

The CDR3 bases are TGTGCCAGCAGCAAACCCCGGGACAGATCGGAGTTCACTGAAGCTTTCTTT. It yields the protein CASSKPRDRSEFTEAFF. The rearrangement links TRBV21-1 to TRBJ1-1; the DNA was not used to check the table's D call, TRBD1. TRBV21-1 is a documented pseudogene. The CDR3 sequence is 17 residues long.

V gene TRBV5-1 combines with J gene TRBJ1-2, with D perhaps TRBD1 (6 bases). V lost 4 bases to trimming and J lost 0 bases, with 13 bases between them. Germline-derived CDR1 and CDR2 are SGHRS and YFSETQ. This CDR3 region has 15 residues. CDR3 sequence: CASSQYREANYGYTF. CDR3 coding DNA: TGCGCCAGCAGCCAGTACAGGGAGGCTAACTATGGCTACACCTTC.

The chain recombines TRBV19 with TRBJ1-2; D is ambiguous. Trimming removed 2 bases from V and 8 bases from J, with 15 bases in between. CDR3 length equals 14 residues. Germline CDR1 reads LNHDA; CDR2 reads SQIVND (reference sequence). CDR3 sequence reads: CASSISGPLVGYTF. The DNA of the CDR3 is TGTGCCAGTAGTATATCAGGCCCCTTGGTCGGCTACACCTTC.

The chain uses TRBV24-1 and TRBJ2-3; 10 bases align to TRBD2. CDR1 and CDR2 (germline): KGHDR, SFDVKD. J gave up 5 bases and V 10 bases, and 8 bases lay outside the gene matches. The CDR3 is made up of 14 amino acids. DNA for the CDR3: TGTGCCACTGGAGCGGGGGGGAATTTAGATACGCAGTATTTT. It translates to CATGAGGNLDTQYF.

The chain links TRBV9 to TRBJ2-5; TRBD2 agrees at 10 bases. Unmatched junction bases numbered 4, after V lost 0 bases and J lost 2 bases. This CDR3 comprises 16 residues. Germline loops: CDR1 SGDLS, CDR2 YYNGEE. This chain's CDR3 is CASSVDSSGGQETQYF. CDR3 sequence (DNA): TGTGCCAGCAGCGTAGATTCTAGCGGGGGACAAGAGACCCAGTACTTC.

This chain uses TRBV6-2 or TRBV6-3 with TRBJ1-2; TRBD1 matches at 7 bases. Germline CDR1 reads MNHEY; CDR2 reads SVGEGT. The CDR3 is 15 amino acids. V lost 4 bases, J lost 2 bases, and 7 bases stayed unmatched. CDR3 loop: CASSSHRGTNYGYTF. CDR3 sequence (DNA): TGTGCCAGCAGTTCCCACAGGGGAACGAACTATGGCTACACCTTC.

The chain's CDR3 is CASSYHAPARSEKLFF. CDR3 nucleotides: TGTGCCAGCAGTTACCATGCGCCGGCAAGGAGTGAAAAACTGTTTTTT. This sequence joins TRBV6-5 and TRBJ1-4; D remains ambiguous. The CDR3 contains 16 residues. The germline V and J ends were trimmed by 2 bases and 7 bases, with 17 bases remaining between them. Germline V gene lookup returns CDR1 MNHEY and CDR2 SVGAGI.

The chain has TRBV5-1 and TRBJ2-2, with 8 bases aligning to TRBD1. Germline V gene sequence: CDR1 SGHRS, CDR2 YFSETQ. CDR3 length equals 14 residues. Trimming cost V 3 bases and J 6 bases; bases outside gene matches: 4. The CDR3 here is CASSSQGVAGELFF. The CDR3 coding sequence is TGCGCCAGCAGCTCACAGGGGGTGGCCGGGGAGCTGTTTTTT.

V usage is TRBV6-2 or TRBV6-3 and J usage is TRBJ2-1, with no clear D. The CDR3 spans 10 residues. Germline CDR1 is MNHEY and CDR2 is SVGEGT. V lost 2 bases to trimming and J lost 10 bases, with 3 bases between them. In DNA form, the CDR3 reads TGTGCCAGCAGTTACCCAGAGCAGTTCTTC. Residues: CASSYPEQFF.

The rearrangement joins TRBV2 to TRBJ1-1; 7 positions agree with TRBD1. V shed 5 bases, J shed 0 bases, and the junction held 6 bases outside the gene matches. Germline lookup yields CDR1 SNHLY and CDR2 FYNNEI. The CDR3 is 15 amino acids. This CDR3 is CASSSEGQLNTEAFF. CDR3 DNA sequence: TGTGCCAGCAGTTCGGAGGGACAGCTGAACACTGAAGCTTTCTTT.

The J gene is TRBJ1-2, the V gene TRBV7-9; 8 bases fit TRBD1. CDR1 and CDR2 (germline): SEHNR, FQNEAQ (reference sequence). Trimming removed 5 bases from V and 8 bases from J; junction bases left unmatched: 10. The CDR3 sequence is 14 residues long. The DNA of the CDR3 is TGTGCCAGCAGCCCGCCACGGACAGGGTCGGGCTACACCTTC. Its protein is CASSPPRTGSGYTF. The full variable domain, completed using reference TRBV7-9 and TRBJ1-2, is DTGVSQNPRHKITKRGQNVTFRCDPISEHNRLYWYRQTLGQGPEFLTYFQNEAQLEKSRLLSDRFSAERPKGSFSTLEIQRTEQGDSAMYLCASSPPRTGSGYTFGSGTRLTVV.

This rearrangement joins TRBV7-2 to TRBJ1-1, with D hard to call. The ends were cut back, 5 bases at V and 3 bases at J, with 10 bases in the middle. The CDR3 runs to 13 residues. The germline V gene has CDR1 SGHTA and CDR2 FQGNSA. CDR3 DNA: TGTGCCAGCAGCCCACCCTCGGACACTGAAGCTTTCTTT. Translating gives CASSPPSDTEAFF.

The rearrangement joins TRBV19 to TRBJ2-3; tentatively, D is TRBD1 (7 bases). V was pared by 3 bases and J by 6 bases, with 16 bases between. The germline V gene has CDR1 LNHDA and CDR2 SQIVND (reference sequence). This CDR3 spans 15 amino acids. The CDR3 loop reads CASSMFGRGRDTQYF. In DNA form, the CDR3 reads TGTGCCAGTAGTATGTTCGGCAGGGGGAGGGATACGCAGTATTTT.

This chain links TRBV11-1 with TRBJ1-2, with a possible D match to TRBD1 (6 bases). V was cut by 5 bases and J by 4 bases, with 14 bases left in between. The length of the CDR3 is 14 residues. CDR1 is SGHAT and CDR2 is FQDESV in the germline V gene (reference sequence). In DNA, the CDR3 is TGTGCCAGCAGCCGGACAGACTCCGGCTATGGCTACACCTTC. Amino acid sequence: CASSRTDSGYGYTF.